Following are 29 T cell receptor beta chains from one sample sequenced in a study of blood T cells in healthy people across ages. With a J-beta primer mix and a sample-barcoded 5' primer, a second PCR ran about 6 to 11 cycles. Each CDR3 protein is one row after TCRdb ran MiXCR on the 5' RACE reads. The sample has fewer than 1 million distinct CDR3 sequences; around 43% are singletons. The sequencing input was blood. The receptors originated from a man in his 60s in good health.

The sample holds many counts of this clonotype. The genes are TRBV4-3 and TRBJ2-5, with D tentatively TRBD2 (7 bases). CDR1 is LGHNA, CDR2 YSLEER, per germline. The CDR3 contains 13 residues. Trimming stripped 2 bases from V and 11 bases from J, with 15 bases between. The CDR3 here is CASSQWEGGPQYF. The CDR3 DNA follows: TGCGCCAGCAGCCAATGGGAGGGGGGGCCTCAGTACTTC.

The chain carries TRBV2 and TRBJ2-7; maybe TRBD2 (5 bases). This CDR3 has 11 residues. V was pared by 8 bases and J by 7 bases, with 12 bases between. Per germline, CDR1 SNHLY and CDR2 FYNNEI. CDR3 nucleotide sequence: TGTGCCAGCTTCGGAGGCAATGAGCAGTACTTC. As protein: CASFGGNEQYF.

This chain joins TRBV10-3 and TRBJ2-1, with 10 bases matching TRBD2. The J segment lost 1 base and the V segment lost 3 bases, leaving 3 bases of the junction unmatched. Germline CDR1 is ENHRY and CDR2 is SYGVKD. The CDR3 is 16 residues long. The CDR3 DNA reads as TGTGCCATCAGTGACACTAGCGGGGTTTCCTACAATGAGCAGTTCTTC. Amino acids: CAISDTSGVSYNEQFF.

This rearrangement joins TRBV19 to TRBJ2-6, with 9 bases fitting TRBD2. There are 18 residues in the CDR3. Trimming cost V 9 bases and J 4 bases; bases outside gene matches: 16. Germline V CDR1 and CDR2: LNHDA, SQIVND (reference sequence). CDR3 in DNA: TGTGCCAGCCAAAGACTAGCGGATAAGGACTCCGGGGCCAACGTCCTGACTTTC. This encodes CASQRLADKDSGANVLTF.

This clonotype was seen once. The rearrangement joins TRBV4-3 to TRBJ1-2, with a weak D call TRBD1 (6 bases). This CDR3 spans 15 amino acids. Germline V gives CDR1 LGHNA, CDR2 YSLEER. Trimming removed 1 base at V and 6 bases at J, with 15 bases between. CDR3 nucleotide sequence: TGCGCCAGCAGCCAAGTTCTCAGGGGAAGTAATGGCTACACCTTC. Residues: CASSQVLRGSNGYTF.

The rearrangement joins TRBV4-1 to TRBJ1-1, with D uncertain. The V gene lost 0 bases and the J gene lost 3 bases, with 11 bases spanning the gap. Germline V gene data show CDR1 as MGHRA and CDR2 as YSYEKL. This CDR3 has 15 residues. CDR3 nucleotide sequence: TGCGCCAGCAGCCAAGATCGAGGCTCCTACACTGAAGCTTTCTTT. This gives the protein CASSQDRGSYTEAFF.

The rearrangement uses TRBV11-3 and TRBJ2-5, with a possible D match to TRBD2 (5 bases). V gave up 1 base and J gave up 3 bases, with 9 bases separating them. From germline, CDR1 is SGHNT and CDR2 YENEEA. The CDR3 contains 14 residues. In DNA, the CDR3 is TGTGCCAGCAGCTTAGGGTGGGGAGAAGAGACCCAGTACTTC. Its protein product is CASSLGWGEETQYF. The full variable domain, with the rest looked up from reference TRBV11-3 and TRBJ2-5, is EAGVVQSPRYKIIEKKQPVAFWCNPISGHNTLYWYLQNLGQGPELLIRYENEEAVDDSQLPKDRFSAERLKGVDSTLKIQPAELGDSAVYLCASSLGWGEETQYFGPGTRLLVL.

This clonotype occurred once. The junction does not match germline at one end; this may be a read error. The CDR3 DNA reads TGTGCCAACAGCCTTCGGACAGGTTATAATTCACCCCTCCACTTT. Its protein is CANSLRTGYNSPLHF. This chain joins TRBV7-9 and TRBJ1-6; TRBD1 matches at 7 bases. CDR1 is SEHNR, CDR2 FQNEAQ, per germline (reference sequence). CDR3 size: 15 residues.

This clonotype was counted between two and nine times. A much bigger clone sits one base away, suggesting this may be a read error. This chain links TRBV7-9 with TRBJ2-7, with D perhaps matching TRBD1 or TRBD2 (5 bases each). The CDR3 is made up of 14 amino acids. V gave up 5 bases and J gave up 7 bases, with 18 bases separating them. Per germline, CDR1 SEHNR and CDR2 FQNEAQ (reference sequence). The CDR3 is CASSTKGPSNEQYF. Written as DNA, the CDR3 is TGTGCCAGCAGCACAAAGGGACCTAGCAATGAGCAGTACTTC.

Concerning this clonotype: The CDR3 does not end in the conserved phenylalanine or tryptophan, so this is likely a read error. The DNA is left out, because the CDR3 cannot be placed on it with certainty; the CDR3 is given as TCRdb lists it. The V and J genes are TRBV5-5 and TRBJ2-7. The CDR3 is made up of 13 amino acids, end residues included. In germline, CDR1 is SGHKS, CDR2 YYEKEE (reference sequence). The CDR3 loop is CASRSLRRYELYI.

J is TRBJ2-3 and V is TRBV15; TRBD2 matches 7 bases. Germline trimming cut 2 bases from V and 0 bases from J; bases unmatched to any gene: 5. In germline, CDR1 is LNHNV, CDR2 YYDKDF (reference sequence). The CDR3 loop spans 16 amino acids. This CDR3 is CATSRKLAQSTDTQYF. The CDR3 nucleotides read TGTGCCACCAGCAGAAAACTAGCGCAAAGCACAGATACGCAGTATTTT.

This clonotype has just a few counts. The V and J genes are TRBV2 and TRBJ2-5, with D unclear. The closer fit of TRBJ2-7 to the DNA end suggests the J call may be wrong. CDR3 size: 12 residues. CDR1 is SNHLY, CDR2 FYNNEI, per germline. CDR3 residues: CASSEDPGEQYF. The CDR3 DNA sequence: TGTGCCAGCAGTGAGGACCCGGGCGAGCAGTACTTC.

The table lists this clonotype with a few counts. This rearrangement joins TRBV20-1 to TRBJ2-3, with D possibly being TRBD1 (5 bases). The V gene lost 6 bases and the J gene lost 0 bases, with 16 bases spanning the gap. This CDR3 contains 15 residues. Germline V gene lookup returns CDR1 DFQATT and CDR2 SNEGSKA (reference sequence). Here the CDR3 reads CSASDTVGSTDTQYF. DNA of the CDR3: TGCAGTGCATCGGACACGGTCGGAAGCACAGATACGCAGTATTTT.

This clonotype was observed a handful of times. This chain connects TRBV29-1 to TRBJ2-1; unclear D gene. CDR1 and CDR2 from the germline V gene are SQVTM and ANQGSEA. CDR3 size: 13 residues. V lost 3 bases to trimming and J lost 0 bases, with 6 bases between them. CDR3 sequence: CSVDYSSYNEQFF. The CDR3 nucleotides are TGCAGCGTTGACTACTCCTCCTACAATGAGCAGTTCTTC.

This clonotype was seen more than once but under ten times. CDR3 in DNA: TGTGCCAGCAGCCCCCCCCCCGGGACAGGGGCCTACAATGAGCAGTTCTTC. This codes for CASSPPPGTGAYNEQFF. The rearrangement uses TRBV7-6 and TRBJ2-1; 10 bases align to TRBD1. CDR3 length equals 17 residues. V gave up 5 bases and J gave up 2 bases; unmatched junction bases: 9. CDR1 and CDR2 from the germline V gene are SGHVS and FNYEAQ.

The sample holds one count of this clonotype. The chain recombines TRBV11-1 with TRBJ1-1, with TRBD1 identical over 7 bases. The CDR3 has 15 amino acids. The ends lost 6 bases at V and 1 base at J; junction bases unmatched: 8. The germline gives CDR1 SGHAT, CDR2 FQDESV (reference sequence). CDR3 amino acids: CASRKPTGRNTEAFF. DNA of the CDR3: TGTGCCAGCAGGAAACCGACAGGGAGGAACACTGAAGCTTTCTTT.

The rearrangement joins TRBV2 to TRBJ2-7; D possibly uses TRBD1 or TRBD2 (5 bases each). Between the trimmed V and J ends, which lost 7 bases and 3 bases, there was a span of 10 bases. Germline V lookup: CDR1 SNHLY, CDR2 FYNNEI. CDR3 length: 12 residues. CDR3 residues: CASMGPNYEQYF. CDR3 nucleotides: TGTGCCAGCATGGGACCGAACTACGAGCAGTACTTC.

The chain joins TRBV29-1 to TRBJ1-5; 8 nucleotides agree with TRBD1. The CDR3 contains 14 residues. Losses at the gene ends were 5 bases for V and 4 bases for J; bases not matched to a gene: 7. Germline V CDR1 and CDR2: SQVTM, ANQGSEA. CDR3 nucleotide sequence: TGCAGCGTTTCCCAGGGGGCGAGTAATCAGCCCCAGCATTTT. Its protein product is CSVSQGASNQPQHF.

The V call is TRBV15, the J call TRBJ1-1; no definite D call. Germline V gene data show CDR1 as LNHNV and CDR2 as YYDKDF (reference sequence). The CDR3 length is 14 residues. The V end was cut by 1 base, the J end by 1 base, with 7 bases between. The CDR3 bases are TGTGCCACCAGCAGAGCGGGGAAGAACACTGAAGCTTTCTTT. It encodes CATSRAGKNTEAFF.

This clonotype has a count of ten or more. The chain couples TRBV27 to TRBJ2-7; the D is unclear. Trimming shortened V by 2 bases and J by 5 bases, and 7 bases separated the two germline ends. The length of the CDR3 is 12 residues. Looked up from germline, CDR1 is MNHEY and CDR2 is SMNVEV (reference sequence). The CDR3 protein is CASSLGDDEQYF. The CDR3 region has the DNA TGTGCCAGCAGTTTAGGGGATGACGAGCAGTACTTC.

The J gene is TRBJ2-1, the V gene TRBV7-2; D remains ambiguous. Germline-derived CDR1 and CDR2 are SGHTA and FQGNSA. Trimming left V 3 bases short and J 6 bases short, with 6 bases between. This CDR3 has 12 amino acids. This CDR3 is CASSFLVNEQFF. The CDR3 coding sequence is TGTGCCAGCAGCTTTTTGGTCAATGAGCAGTTCTTC. The entire variable domain, with the rest obtained from reference TRBV7-2 and TRBJ2-1, is as follows: GAGVSQSPSNKVTEKGKDVELRCDPISGHTALYWYRQSLGQGLEFLIYFQGNSAPDKSGLPSDRFSAERTGGSVSTLTIQRTQQEDSAVYLCASSFLVNEQFFGPGTRLTVL.

The chain joins TRBV6-2 or TRBV6-3 to TRBJ2-6; maybe TRBD1 (5 bases). Germline CDR1 MNHEY, CDR2 SVGEGT. CDR3 size: 16 residues. Trimming removed 0 bases at V and 2 bases at J, with 8 bases between. CDR3 residues: CASSYSKGAGANVLTF. The CDR3 DNA sequence: TGTGCCAGCAGTTACTCGAAAGGGGCTGGGGCCAACGTCCTGACTTTC.

The V gene is TRBV7-2, the J gene TRBJ1-4; unclear D gene. This CDR3 region has 16 residues. V lost 2 bases and J 1 base, leaving 11 bases between the germline ends. Per germline, CDR1 SGHTA and CDR2 FQGNSA. As DNA, the CDR3 is TGTGCCAGCAGCTTATCTAGGGCGATAACTAATGAAAAACTGTTTTTT. It is translated as CASSLSRAITNEKLFF.

The gene calls are TRBV29-1 and TRBJ2-2, with 11 bases identical to TRBD2. The V gene's germline CDR1 is SQVTM and CDR2 ANQGSEA. The V and J ends lost 6 bases and 2 bases, in that order; junction bases with no gene match: 11. The CDR3 is 17 residues long. CDR3 sequence: CSVAHPTSGGNTGELFF. In DNA, the CDR3 is TGCAGCGTCGCCCACCCCACTAGCGGGGGAAACACCGGGGAGCTGTTTTTT.

The chain employs TRBV5-6 and TRBJ2-1; no clear D gene. This CDR3 is built from 13 residues. The V and J ends lost 0 bases and 13 bases respectively, with 14 bases between them. The germline V gene has CDR1 SGHDT and CDR2 YYEEEE. The CDR3 is CASSLEYQETQFF. For the CDR3, the DNA is TGTGCCAGCAGCTTGGAATACCAAGAGACCCAGTTCTTC.

This clonotype was observed a handful of times. The chain employs TRBV2 and TRBJ1-1; D is possibly TRBD1 (6 bases). Deletions cut 9 bases from V and 3 bases from J, with 14 bases between. Germline V gene sequence: CDR1 SNHLY, CDR2 FYNNEI. There are 13 residues in the CDR3. CDR3 in amino acids: CASSRDIYTEAFF. The CDR3 coding sequence is TGTGCCAGTTCCCGGGACATTTACACTGAAGCTTTCTTT.

This clonotype was observed at least ten times. The chain has TRBV7-2 and TRBJ2-5; D is unclear. This CDR3 contains 13 residues. Germline V CDR1 and CDR2: SGHTA, FQGNSA. The germline V and J ends were trimmed by 2 bases and 6 bases, with 10 bases remaining between them. The CDR3 is CASSLSYEKTQYF. In nucleotides, the CDR3 is TGTGCCAGCAGCTTATCCTACGAGAAGACCCAGTACTTC.

This clonotype occurred many times. The chain uses TRBV7-2 and TRBJ2-1, with D possibly TRBD1 on 6 matching bases. CDR1 is SGHTA and CDR2 is FQGNSA in the germline V gene. V shed 5 bases and J shed 5 bases, with 13 bases lying between them. The CDR3 spans 14 residues. The CDR3 coding sequence is TGTGCCAGCAGCGCAAGGGGGTACGACAATGAGCAGTTCTTC. It yields the protein CASSARGYDNEQFF. Full variable domain (outside the CDR3, taken from reference TRBV7-2 and TRBJ2-1): GAGVSQSPSNKVTEKGKDVELRCDPISGHTALYWYRQSLGQGLEFLIYFQGNSAPDKSGLPSDRFSAERTGGSVSTLTIQRTQQEDSAVYLCASSARGYDNEQFFGPGTRLTVL.

The chain employs TRBV4-3 and TRBJ2-4, with 9 bases identical to TRBD1. Judging by the DNA end, TRBJ2-7 fits better; the J call may be wrong. Germline V CDR1 and CDR2: LGHNA, YSLEER. The CDR3 loop spans 15 amino acids. CDR3 region: CASSQAGTGWYEQYF. CDR3 bases: TGCGCCAGCAGCCAAGCCGGGACAGGGTGGTACGAGCAGTACTTC.